This is a list of T cell receptor beta chains from one sample in a study of identical twins. In TCRdb, the 5' RACE reads were re-called with MiXCR into one record per CDR3 protein. The sample carries about 260,000 distinct CDR3 sequences, about 7% recorded once. In addition, the sample was reused for a study of yellow fever vaccine responses in identical twins.

The sample consisted of memory (CD45RO+) T cells sorted from blood. Source of these receptors: a woman aged 18-35 years in good health. The CDR3 runs from the conserved cysteine through the conserved F or W. The D gene is left open where the match is weak. Clone size is not always given. Where it is, it says once, few, many or a class for expanded clones.

v_gene: TRBV6-6; j_gene: TRBJ2-1; abundance: few; d_gene: NA; len: 12; CDR3nt: TGTGCCAGCAGTTGGGCATACAATGAGCAGTTCTTC; CDR3aa: CASSWAYNEQFF
v_gene: TRBV10-2; j_gene: TRBJ2-1; abundance: many; d_gene: NA; len: 15; CDR3nt: TGCGCCAGCAGTTTAGCGTCTAGCTCCTACAATGAGCAGTTCTTC; CDR3aa: CASSLASSSYNEQFF
v_gene: TRBV7-8; j_gene: TRBJ2-1; abundance: few; d_gene: TRBD2; len: 15; CDR3nt: TGTGCCAGCAGCATTACCGGGACTAGCGGCTATGAGCAGTTCTTC; CDR3aa: CASSITGTSGYEQFF
v_gene: TRBV4-1; j_gene: TRBJ1-4; abundance: many; d_gene: NA; len: 13; CDR3nt: TGCGCCAGCAGCCAAGATCGTAAGGAAAAACTGTTTTTT; CDR3aa: CASSQDRKEKLFF
v_gene: TRBV20-1; j_gene: TRBJ2-6; abundance: few; d_gene: TRBD2; len: 17; CDR3nt: TGCAGTGCTCCTATAGCGGGGGGGCTTCCTGGGGCCAACGTCCTGACTTTC; CDR3aa: CSAPIAGGLPGANVLTF
v_gene: TRBV12-3/TRBV12-4; j_gene: TRBJ1-1; abundance: many; d_gene: NA; len: 15; CDR3nt: TGTGCCAGCAGTTTGCAGGGTATGGTGAACACTGAAGCTTTCTTT; CDR3aa: CASSLQGMVNTEAFF
v_gene: TRBV20-1; j_gene: TRBJ2-5; abundance: NA; d_gene: NA; len: 15; CDR3nt: TGCAGTGCCCGACCTGGGCTTAGTCCCCAAGAGACCCAGTACTTC; CDR3aa: CSARPGLSPQETQYF
v_gene: TRBV18; j_gene: TRBJ2-2; abundance: NA; d_gene: NA; len: 15; CDR3nt: TGTGCCAGCTCCCCGGGACACGAGAGAGGCGGGGAGCTGTTTTTT; CDR3aa: CASSPGHERGGELFF
v_gene: TRBV7-6; j_gene: TRBJ2-1; abundance: many; d_gene: TRBD2; len: 16; CDR3nt: TGTGCCAGCAGCCCTACCGCGGGAGGAACCTACAATGAGCAGTTCTTC; CDR3aa: CASSPTAGGTYNEQFF
v_gene: TRBV5-1; j_gene: TRBJ1-4; abundance: many; d_gene: NA; len: 17; CDR3nt: TGCGCCAGCAGCTTGGTCGCAGGCGTCGCAACTAATGAAAAACTGTTTTTT; CDR3aa: CASSLVAGVATNEKLFF
v_gene: TRBV29-1; j_gene: TRBJ1-5; abundance: NA; d_gene: TRBD1; len: 12; CDR3nt: TGCAGCGTAGGACAGGCCAATCAGCCCCAGCATTTT; CDR3aa: CSVGQANQPQHF
v_gene: TRBV20-1; j_gene: TRBJ2-5; abundance: NA; d_gene: NA; len: 13; CDR3nt: TGCAGTGCTAGTTTTACGGTTCAAATGGCCCAGTACTTC; CDR3aa: CSASFTVQMAQYF
v_gene: TRBV12-3/TRBV12-4; j_gene: TRBJ2-1; abundance: many; d_gene: NA; len: 14; CDR3nt: TGTGCCAGCAGAAGGACAGCTTCCTACAATGAGCAGTTCTTC; CDR3aa: CASRRTASYNEQFF
v_gene: TRBV20-1; j_gene: TRBJ2-5; abundance: many; d_gene: TRBD2; len: 14; CDR3nt: TGCAGTGCTTCCGGGACTAGCGTGTCAGAGACCCAGTACTTC; CDR3aa: CSASGTSVSETQYF
v_gene: TRBV6-1; j_gene: TRBJ2-2; abundance: few; d_gene: TRBD2; len: 16; CDR3nt: TGTGCCAGCAGCAACGGGGGGAGAGGGACCGCCGGGGAGCTGTTTTTT; CDR3aa: CASSNGGRGTAGELFF
v_gene: TRBV11-2; j_gene: TRBJ2-1; abundance: many; d_gene: TRBD1; len: 14; CDR3nt: TGTGCCAGCAGCCCTCGGGACAGGCTCAATGAGCAGTTCTTC; CDR3aa: CASSPRDRLNEQFF
v_gene: TRBV7-9; j_gene: TRBJ2-2; abundance: NA; d_gene: NA; len: 13; CDR3nt: TGTGCCAGCAGGGACAGAGTAACCGGGGAGCTGTTTTTT; CDR3aa: CASRDRVTGELFF
v_gene: TRBV5-1; j_gene: TRBJ2-2; abundance: many; d_gene: TRBD1; len: 14; CDR3nt: TGCGCCAGCAGAGGACAGGGAGGCACCGGGGAGCTGTTTTTT; CDR3aa: CASRGQGGTGELFF
v_gene: TRBV7-2; j_gene: TRBJ2-2; abundance: many; d_gene: NA; len: 14; CDR3nt: TGTGCCAGCAGCTTTCTGCGGAACACCGGGGAGCTGTTTTTT; CDR3aa: CASSFLRNTGELFF
v_gene: TRBV15; j_gene: TRBJ2-3; abundance: many; d_gene: NA; len: 15; CDR3nt: TGTGCCACCAGCAGAGATTCCCAGGGCAGCGATACGCAGTATTTT; CDR3aa: CATSRDSQGSDTQYF
v_gene: TRBV29-1; j_gene: TRBJ1-2; abundance: many; d_gene: NA; len: 13; CDR3nt: TGCAGCGTTGGTGTGCAATCATCCTATGGCTACACCTTC; CDR3aa: CSVGVQSSYGYTF
v_gene: TRBV9; j_gene: TRBJ2-2; abundance: NA; d_gene: NA; len: 16; CDR3nt: TGTGCCAGCAGCAACTTTCCGGGTCTAGCGTCCGGGGAGCTGTTTTTT; CDR3aa: CASSNFPGLASGELFF
v_gene: TRBV10-3; j_gene: TRBJ2-1; abundance: NA; d_gene: NA; len: 13; CDR3nt: TGTGCCATCAGACCGACAGGATCCAATGAGCAGTTCTTC; CDR3aa: CAIRPTGSNEQFF
v_gene: TRBV3-1; j_gene: TRBJ2-5; abundance: NA; d_gene: NA; len: 14; CDR3nt: TGTGCCAGCAGCCAAGACCTACACCAAGAGACCCAGTACTTC; CDR3aa: CASSQDLHQETQYF
v_gene: TRBV11-3; j_gene: TRBJ1-1; abundance: NA; d_gene: TRBD1; len: 16; CDR3nt: TGTGCCAGCAGCCACGGGGACAGACTTAAGAACACTGAAGCTTTCTTT; CDR3aa: CASSHGDRLKNTEAFF
v_gene: TRBV5-6; j_gene: TRBJ2-7; abundance: many; d_gene: TRBD1; len: 14; CDR3nt: TGTGCCAGCACCTCCGGGACAGGGACCTACGAGCAGTACTTC; CDR3aa: CASTSGTGTYEQYF
v_gene: TRBV19; j_gene: TRBJ2-1; abundance: NA; d_gene: NA; len: 14; CDR3nt: TGTGCCAGTAGTATACGTTTTGGTTGGGCTGAGCAGTTCTTC; CDR3aa: CASSIRFGWAEQFF
v_gene: TRBV12-5; j_gene: TRBJ2-1; abundance: many; d_gene: TRBD2; len: 13; CDR3nt: TGTGCTAGTGGCCCTATAGCGGGAGGTGAGCAGTTCTTC; CDR3aa: CASGPIAGGEQFF
v_gene: TRBV7-9; j_gene: TRBJ2-2; abundance: few; d_gene: TRBD2; len: 17; CDR3nt: TGTGCCAGCAGCCTACAGAGGGGACTAGCAGATACCGGGGAGCTGTTTTTT; CDR3aa: CASSLQRGLADTGELFF
v_gene: TRBV12-3/TRBV12-4; j_gene: TRBJ2-2; abundance: NA; d_gene: TRBD2; len: 18; CDR3nt: TGTGCCTTCTGTACCGGACTAGCGGGGGGGCGTGGCACCGGGGAGCTGTTTTTT; CDR3aa: CAFCTGLAGGRGTGELFF
v_gene: TRBV7-9; j_gene: TRBJ1-1; abundance: NA; d_gene: NA; len: 14; CDR3nt: TGTGCCAGCAGCCCCCGGGGGGAGAGCACTGAAGCTTTCTTT; CDR3aa: CASSPRGESTEAFF
v_gene: TRBV4-2; j_gene: TRBJ2-6; abundance: few; d_gene: NA; len: 18; CDR3nt: TGTGCCAGCAGCCAAGGCACCCTAGGGGGCTCTGGGGCCAACGTCCTGACTTTC; CDR3aa: CASSQGTLGGSGANVLTF
v_gene: TRBV4-1; j_gene: TRBJ1-3; abundance: many; d_gene: NA; len: 15; CDR3nt: TGCGCCAGCAGCCCCAGTCAGTTTATTGGAAACACCATATATTTT; CDR3aa: CASSPSQFIGNTIYF
v_gene: TRBV24-1; j_gene: TRBJ2-5; abundance: NA; d_gene: TRBD2; len: 14; CDR3nt: TGTGCCACCAGTGACGCGGGGGGCCTGGAGACCCAGTACTTC; CDR3aa: CATSDAGGLETQYF
v_gene: TRBV15; j_gene: TRBJ2-4; abundance: many; d_gene: NA; len: 13; CDR3nt: TGTGCCACCAGCGTCCCCAATCCTGACATTCAGTACTTC; CDR3aa: CATSVPNPDIQYF
v_gene: TRBV7-6; j_gene: TRBJ2-1; abundance: many; d_gene: TRBD2; len: 15; CDR3nt: TGTGCCAGCAGCCGTAGCGGGAGCTCCTACAATGAGCAGTTCTTC; CDR3aa: CASSRSGSSYNEQFF
v_gene: TRBV6-2/TRBV6-3; j_gene: TRBJ2-3; abundance: few; d_gene: NA; len: 14; CDR3nt: TGTGCCAGCAGTTCCGCGGGGTCTCCAGATACGCAGTATTTT; CDR3aa: CASSSAGSPDTQYF
v_gene: TRBV3-1; j_gene: TRBJ2-2; abundance: many; d_gene: NA; len: 16; CDR3nt: TGTGCCAGCAGCCGAAACGCGCTAACAGGGACCGGGGAGCTGTTTTTT; CDR3aa: CASSRNALTGTGELFF
v_gene: TRBV29-1; j_gene: TRBJ1-2; abundance: many; d_gene: TRBD1; len: 12; CDR3nt: TGCAGCGTTGGAACAGGGGGCTATGGCTACACCTTC; CDR3aa: CSVGTGGYGYTF
v_gene: TRBV11-3; j_gene: TRBJ2-1; abundance: few; d_gene: NA; len: 16; CDR3nt: TGTGCCAGCAGCTCGCCAACTAGCCGATGGGCGGATGAGCAGTTCTTC; CDR3aa: CASSSPTSRWADEQFF
v_gene: TRBV7-2; j_gene: TRBJ2-1; abundance: many; d_gene: NA; len: 14; CDR3nt: TGTGCCAGCAGCTGGACGAAGGGCTACAATGAGCAGTTCTTC; CDR3aa: CASSWTKGYNEQFF
v_gene: TRBV12-3/TRBV12-4; j_gene: TRBJ1-5; abundance: NA; d_gene: TRBD1; len: 12; CDR3nt: TGTGCCAGCAGCTTAGGGGACAGTAGACAGCATTTT; CDR3aa: CASSLGDSRQHF
v_gene: TRBV6-1; j_gene: TRBJ2-5; abundance: NA; d_gene: TRBD1; len: 13; CDR3nt: TGTGCCAGCACCGGGACAGGGCAAGAGACCCAGTACTTC; CDR3aa: CASTGTGQETQYF
v_gene: TRBV10-3; j_gene: TRBJ2-1; abundance: many; d_gene: NA; len: 15; CDR3nt: TGTGCCATCAGTGGGAACGAAGAGCTTTCGAATGAGCAGTTCTTC; CDR3aa: CAISGNEELSNEQFF
v_gene: TRBV6-6; j_gene: TRBJ1-4; abundance: NA; d_gene: NA; len: 12; CDR3nt: TGTGCCAGCAGTTACAGGGATGAAAAACTGTTTTTT; CDR3aa: CASSYRDEKLFF
v_gene: TRBV6-1; j_gene: TRBJ1-3; abundance: NA; d_gene: TRBD1; len: 14; CDR3nt: TGTGCCAGCACCCGGGACAGTTCGAGAAACACCATATATTTT; CDR3aa: CASTRDSSRNTIYF
v_gene: TRBV5-1; j_gene: TRBJ1-2; abundance: many; d_gene: NA; len: 14; CDR3nt: TGCGCCAGCAGCTTGCCGGCGGATAGTTATGGCTACACCTTC; CDR3aa: CASSLPADSYGYTF
v_gene: TRBV7-9; j_gene: TRBJ2-2; abundance: many; d_gene: NA; len: 14; CDR3nt: TGTGCCAGCAGCTTAGATTCGAGCACCGGGGAGCTGTTTTTT; CDR3aa: CASSLDSSTGELFF
v_gene: TRBV20-1; j_gene: TRBJ2-5; abundance: few; d_gene: TRBD2; len: 14; CDR3nt: TGCAGTGCACCGACTAGCGGGAGCGGGGAGACCCAGTACTTC; CDR3aa: CSAPTSGSGETQYF
v_gene: TRBV4-1; j_gene: TRBJ2-5; abundance: many; d_gene: TRBD1; len: 15; CDR3nt: TGCGCCAGCAGCCAAACTACAGGGGGCTCAGAGACCCAGTACTTC; CDR3aa: CASSQTTGGSETQYF
v_gene: TRBV3-1; j_gene: TRBJ2-1; abundance: NA; d_gene: TRBD2; len: 17; CDR3nt: TGTGCCAGCAGCCATTATCGTTCGAGCGGGAGATATAATGAGCAGTTCTTC; CDR3aa: CASSHYRSSGRYNEQFF
v_gene: TRBV5-1; j_gene: TRBJ1-1; abundance: few; d_gene: NA; len: 15; CDR3nt: TGCGCCAGCAGCTTGGCCGGGGTCCTGCAGAGCGAAGCTTTCTTT; CDR3aa: CASSLAGVLQSEAFF